Each of the 24 T cell receptor beta chains below was sequenced from the same sample in a study of control samples from healthy donors and cancer patients. TCRdb keeps only in-frame clones here, not all; method: immunoSEQ multiplex PCR. Of 100,000 to 150,000 clones in the sample, about 88% are singletons; the top ten hold more than 2.5%. Sequenced input: blood. The receptors stem from a man aged 50-60 years in good health.

The rearrangement joins TRBV7-9 to TRBJ1-1; D perhaps matches TRBD1 (6 bases). Looked up from germline, CDR1 is SEHNR and CDR2 is FQNEAQ (reference sequence). Trimming removed 2 bases from V and 0 bases from J, with 13 bases in between. This CDR3 has 16 amino acids. The CDR3 coding sequence is TGTGCCAGCAGCTTAAAGTGGGGACAAGTGAACACTGAAGCTTTCTTT. It specifies CASSLKWGQVNTEAFF.

The count of this clone is one. V and J are TRBV28 and TRBJ2-1; TRBD1 matches 7 bases. The V gene end was trimmed by 5 bases and the J gene end by 4 bases; junction bases not matched to a gene: 8. Germline values: CDR1 MDHEN, CDR2 SYDVKM. The CDR3 length is 15 residues. CDR3 sequence: CASSNHRGGYNEQFF. The CDR3, as DNA: TGTGCCAGCAGTAATCACAGGGGCGGTTACAATGAGCAGTTCTTC.

V gene TRBV2 combines with J gene TRBJ1-1; no clear D. CDR1 and CDR2 (germline): SNHLY, FYNNEI. V gave up 9 bases and J gave up 2 bases, with 1 base separating them. This CDR3 has 9 residues. Written as DNA, the CDR3 is TGTGCCAGTAACACTGAAGCTTTCTTT. This translates into CASNTEAFF.

The chain joins TRBV5-1 to TRBJ1-2; D gene unclear. There are 15 residues in the CDR3. Looked up from germline, CDR1 is SGHRS and CDR2 is YFSETQ. V lost 4 bases and J lost 0, with 13 bases in between. CDR3 in DNA: TGCGCCAGCAGCCGGGAGGCGGGAACTAACTATGGCTACACCTTC. Translated: CASSREAGTNYGYTF.

The J gene is TRBJ1-1, the V gene TRBV28; TRBD1 agrees at 7 bases. The V gene end was trimmed by 6 bases and the J gene end by 1 base; junction bases not matched to a gene: 11. This CDR3 has 16 amino acids. Germline V lookup: CDR1 MDHEN, CDR2 SYDVKM. This CDR3 reads CASSPYAGQPNTEAFF. The CDR3, as DNA: TGTGCCAGCAGCCCATATGCGGGACAGCCGAACACTGAAGCTTTCTTT.

Comment on this clone: This CDR3 is also generated by other DNA sequences in the sample. This chain links TRBV5-1 with TRBJ2-2; D not certain. The V end lost 1 base, the J end lost 3 bases, and 7 bases lay between the germline ends. Germline V gene data show CDR1 as SGHRS and CDR2 as YFSETQ. This CDR3 contains 14 residues. The CDR3 is CASSLTPDTGELFF. As DNA, the CDR3 is TGCGCCAGCAGCTTGACACCCGACACCGGGGAGCTGTTTTTT.

V is TRBV29-1 and J is TRBJ2-2; D uncertain. CDR1 and CDR2 (germline): SQVTM, ANQGSEA. The CDR3 totals 13 residues. V was pared by 7 bases and J by 2 bases, with 11 bases between. The CDR3 region is CSGYSTNTGELFF. The CDR3 bases are TGCAGCGGCTACTCTACCAACACCGGGGAGCTGTTTTTT.

The V call is TRBV5-1, the J call TRBJ2-1, with 7 bases that match TRBD1. Per germline, CDR1 SGHRS and CDR2 YFSETQ. This CDR3 spans 15 amino acids. J gave up 2 bases and V 4 bases, and 6 bases lay outside the gene matches. CDR3 in DNA: TGCGCCAGCAGCCAGACAGGGAATACCTACAATGAGCAGTTCTTC. Its translation is CASSQTGNTYNEQFF.

The J gene is TRBJ1-3, the V gene TRBV4-2; 8 bases align to TRBD1. After removal of 1 base from V and 4 bases from J, the junction contained 3 bases not matched to a gene. Germline CDR1 and CDR2: LGHNA and YNFKEQ. The CDR3 spans 15 residues. The CDR3 protein is CASSQAGGAGNTIYF. The CDR3 coding sequence is TGTGCCAGCAGCCAAGCAGGGGGCGCGGGAAACACCATATATTTT.

Note on this clone: The same CDR3 is also encoded by other DNA sequences in this sample. This chain uses TRBV11-2 with TRBJ1-3, with 10 bases fitting TRBD1. This CDR3 region has 17 residues. J lost 4 bases, V lost 5 bases, and 11 bases had no gene match. Per germline, CDR1 SGHAT and CDR2 FQNNGV. The CDR3 region has the DNA TGTGCCAGCAGCCGAACCGGGACAGGGGATTCAGGAAACACCATATATTTT. Its translation: CASSRTGTGDSGNTIYF.

The J gene is TRBJ2-1, the V gene TRBV11-2; D is tentatively TRBD1 or TRBD2 (5 bases each). The CDR3 extends over 16 amino acids. The germline CDR1 and CDR2 sequences are SGHAT and FQNNGV. V lost 1 base to trimming and J lost 1 base, with 11 bases between them. CDR3 DNA: TGTGCCAGCAGCTTAGGACCAGGGACGTCCTACAATGAGCAGTTCTTC. Its protein is CASSLGPGTSYNEQFF.

This clone was recorded a few times. The chain couples TRBV6-4 to TRBJ2-5; tentative D call: TRBD2 (6 bases). V gave up 6 bases and J gave up 0 bases, with 23 bases separating them. The CDR3 runs to 18 residues. Germline V CDR1 and CDR2: MRHNA, SNTAGT. The CDR3 DNA reads TGTGCCAGCAGCGGATCGTTGTCCCGGGGGAGCAACCAAGAGACCCAGTACTTC. It is translated as CASSGSLSRGSNQETQYF.

V is TRBV6-5 and J is TRBJ1-6; D might be TRBD1 (6 bases). CDR1 is MNHEY, CDR2 SVGAGI, per germline. V was pared by 2 bases and J by 9 bases, with 11 bases between. The CDR3 spans 14 residues. CDR3 DNA sequence: TGTGCCAGCAGTTACGGCAGGGGCGGTTCACCCCTCCACTTT. Protein: CASSYGRGGSPLHF.

This rearrangement joins TRBV11-2 to TRBJ2-7; TRBD2 is a possible D gene (6 bases). Trimming removed 1 base at V and 4 bases at J, with 11 bases between. The V gene's germline CDR1 is SGHAT and CDR2 FQNNGV. This CDR3 comprises 14 residues. This CDR3 reads CASSLVVAGYEQYF. Here the CDR3 DNA reads TGTGCCAGCAGCTTAGTGGTTGCGGGGTACGAGCAGTACTTC.

This clone was seen just once. The chain recombines TRBV28 with TRBJ1-1; TRBD1 aligns across 7 bases. Germline V gene data show CDR1 as MDHEN and CDR2 as SYDVKM. V lost 10 bases to trimming and J lost 1 base; unmatched junction nucleotides: 9. The CDR3 sequence is 14 residues long. The CDR3 loop reads CATRKGQPNTEAFF. CDR3 in DNA: TGTGCCACCCGAAAGGGACAGCCGAACACTGAAGCTTTCTTT.

V and J are TRBV18 and TRBJ1-3, with 12 bases lining up with TRBD1. The CDR3 runs to 18 residues. V lost 5 bases to trimming and J lost 2 bases; unmatched junction nucleotides: 10. Germline V gene lookup returns CDR1 KGHSH and CDR2 LQKENI. CDR3 DNA: TGTGCCAGCTCAAGGTCCGGGACAGGGGGCGCCACTGGAAACACCATATATTTT. Protein sequence: CASSRSGTGGATGNTIYF.

V is TRBV18 and J is TRBJ2-7; tentative D call: TRBD2 (6 bases). The CDR3 runs 14 residues. CDR1 is KGHSH, CDR2 LQKENI, per germline. Trimming removed 1 base from V and 5 bases from J, with 12 bases in between. This CDR3 is CASSPRSREDEQYF. DNA of the CDR3: TGTGCCAGCTCACCACGCAGCAGGGAGGACGAGCAGTACTTC.

This chain connects TRBV5-1 to TRBJ2-1, with D possibly TRBD1 on 5 matching bases. The ends were cut back, 0 bases at V and 0 bases at J, with 7 bases in the middle. The CDR3 runs 15 residues. Germline values: CDR1 SGHRS, CDR2 YFSETQ. CDR3 residues: CASSLAGISYNEQFF. The CDR3 nucleotides read TGCGCCAGCAGCTTGGCAGGGATCTCCTACAATGAGCAGTTCTTC.

The chain carries TRBV5-1 and TRBJ2-2, with D perhaps matching TRBD1 (5 bases). With 4 bases removed from V and 1 base from J, the gap between germline ends came to 8 bases. This CDR3 is 14 amino acids long. Germline loops: CDR1 SGHRS, CDR2 YFSETQ. CDR3 loop: CASSETVNTGELFF. The CDR3 coding sequence is TGCGCCAGCAGCGAGACAGTGAACACCGGGGAGCTGTTTTTT.

The chain employs TRBV5-1 and TRBJ1-5, with no clear D. This CDR3 has 13 residues. CDR1 and CDR2 from the germline V gene are SGHRS and YFSETQ. With 0 bases removed from V and 5 bases from J, the gap between germline ends came to 6 bases. The CDR3 reads CASSLVSDQPQHF. The CDR3 nucleotides read TGCGCCAGCAGCTTGGTGTCCGATCAGCCCCAGCATTTT.

This chain connects TRBV29-1 to TRBJ2-7; D is uncertain. This CDR3 comprises 14 residues. The germline CDR1 and CDR2 sequences are SQVTM and ANQGSEA. Trimming shortened V by 5 bases and J by 6 bases, and 20 bases separated the two germline ends. CDR3 sequence reads: CSVILRRRVGEQYF. In DNA, the CDR3 is TGCAGCGTTATCCTAAGACGAAGGGTCGGCGAGCAGTACTTC.

The genes are TRBV5-1 and TRBJ1-6; tentative D call: TRBD1 (6 bases). Trimming stripped 6 bases from V and 8 bases from J, with 15 bases between. This CDR3 is 14 amino acids long. CDR1 and CDR2 (germline): SGHRS, YFSETQ. CDR3 residues: CASTHGGRDSPLHF. The CDR3 bases are TGCGCCAGCACCCATGGGGGGCGGGATTCACCCCTCCACTTT. Full variable domain (outside the CDR3, taken from reference TRBV5-1 and TRBJ1-6): KAGVTQTPRYLIKTRGQQVTLSCSPISGHRSVSWYQQTPGQGLQFLFEYFSETQRNKGNFPGRFSGRQFSNSRSEMNVSTLELGDSALYLCASTHGGRDSPLHFGNGTRLTVT.

The V gene is TRBV28, the J gene TRBJ2-1; D is uncertain. Germline V gives CDR1 MDHEN, CDR2 SYDVKM. The germline V and J ends were trimmed by 5 bases and 3 bases, with 11 bases remaining between them. This CDR3 is built from 14 residues. The CDR3 nucleotides are TGTGCCAGCAGTGACCCTGACATCTACAATGAGCAGTTCTTC. As protein: CASSDPDIYNEQFF.

The CDR3 coding sequence is TGTGCCAGCAGCTTACCAATGAGCCTAGCGGGGGGCCAAGAGACCCAGTACTTC. Its protein is CASSLPMSLAGGQETQYF. This chain links TRBV11-3 with TRBJ2-5; 11 positions match TRBD2. Per germline, CDR1 SGHNT and CDR2 YENEEA. The V gene end was trimmed by 2 bases and the J gene end by 1 base; junction bases not matched to a gene: 9. The CDR3 covers 18 residues.